Given below is one T cell receptor (beta chain) in context. Method: immunoSEQ multiplex PCR; TCRdb's copy keeps in-frame clones and lacks some. The profile covers approximately 500,000 clones, with roughly 85% appearing a single time and 9.5% to 15% taken by the ten largest. The treatment was: some 20 received Ad26.COV2.S at low or high dose, single or two shots; 5 received placebo; per-sample allocation not given. Day 63 after the first vaccine or placebo injection was the time point for sampling. An 18-55-year-old adult in Boston served as donor. The data were taken from a study of Ad26.COV2.S vaccination and SARS-CoV-2 variants. V was shortened by 10 bases and J by 2 bases, with 11 bases between the two germline ends. The CDR3 spans 12 residues. CDR1 is MNHEY, CDR2 SVGAGI, per germline.

The receptor was isolated from a person between 18 and 59 years old who received the Ad26.COV2.S COVID-19 vaccine or a placebo. The starting material was peripheral blood, obtained in a trial of Ad26.COV2.S vaccine versus placebo. This chain joins TRBV6-5 and TRBJ1-2, with D perhaps TRBD1 (6 bases). The CDR3 DNA reads as TGTGCCATACTGGACAGAAACTATGGCTACACCTTC. Its protein product is CAILDRNYGYTF.